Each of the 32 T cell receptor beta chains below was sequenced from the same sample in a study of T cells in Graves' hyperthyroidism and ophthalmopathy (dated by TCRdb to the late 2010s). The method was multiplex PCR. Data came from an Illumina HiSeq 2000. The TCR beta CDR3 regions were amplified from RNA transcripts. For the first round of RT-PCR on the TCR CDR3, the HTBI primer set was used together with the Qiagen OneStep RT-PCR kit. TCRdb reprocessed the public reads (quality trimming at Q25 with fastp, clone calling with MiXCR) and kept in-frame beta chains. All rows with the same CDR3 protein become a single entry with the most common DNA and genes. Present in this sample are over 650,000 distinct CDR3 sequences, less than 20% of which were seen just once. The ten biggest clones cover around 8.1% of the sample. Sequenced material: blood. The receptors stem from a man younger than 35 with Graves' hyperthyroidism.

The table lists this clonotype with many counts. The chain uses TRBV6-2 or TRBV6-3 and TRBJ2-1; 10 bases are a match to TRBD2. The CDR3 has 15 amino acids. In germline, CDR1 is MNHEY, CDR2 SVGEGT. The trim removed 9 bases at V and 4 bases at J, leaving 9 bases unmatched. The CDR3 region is CASCYLAGAYNEQFF. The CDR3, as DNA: TGTGCCAGTTGCTATCTAGCGGGAGCTTACAATGAGCAGTTCTTC.

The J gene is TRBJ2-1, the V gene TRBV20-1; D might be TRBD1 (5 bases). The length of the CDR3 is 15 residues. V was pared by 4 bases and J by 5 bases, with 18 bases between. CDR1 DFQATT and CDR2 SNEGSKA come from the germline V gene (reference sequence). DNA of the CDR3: TGCAGTGCTAACCCTCCAGGGCTCTATAACAATGAGCAGTTCTTC. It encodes CSANPPGLYNNEQFF.

CDR3 coding DNA: TGCGCCAGCAGCCTCCGAGGGGCGGGAAGCGGCGAGCAGTACTTC. This encodes CASSLRGAGSGEQYF. The chain has TRBV5-1 and TRBJ2-7; tentative D call: TRBD2 (6 bases). V lost 4 bases and J lost 6, with 20 bases in between. Germline CDR1 and CDR2: SGHRS and YFSETQ. CDR3 length equals 15 residues.

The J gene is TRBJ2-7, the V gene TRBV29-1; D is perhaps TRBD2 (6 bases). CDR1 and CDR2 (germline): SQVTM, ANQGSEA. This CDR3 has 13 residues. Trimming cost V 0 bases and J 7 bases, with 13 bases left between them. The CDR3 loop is CSVEDISAGEQYF. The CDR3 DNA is TGCAGCGTTGAAGATATTTCGGCGGGGGAGCAGTACTTC.

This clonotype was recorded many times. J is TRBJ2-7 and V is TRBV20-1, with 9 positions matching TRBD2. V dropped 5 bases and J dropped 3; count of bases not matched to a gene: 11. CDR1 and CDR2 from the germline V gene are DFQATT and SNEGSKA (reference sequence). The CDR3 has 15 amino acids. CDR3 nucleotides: TGCAGTGCTCCCCGCCCAGCGGGAGGAGTCTACGAGCAGTACTTC. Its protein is CSAPRPAGGVYEQYF.

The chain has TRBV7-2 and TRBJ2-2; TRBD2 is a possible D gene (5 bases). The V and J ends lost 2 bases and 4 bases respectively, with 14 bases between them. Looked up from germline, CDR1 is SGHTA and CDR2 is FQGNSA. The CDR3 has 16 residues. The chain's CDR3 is CASSLTSGGSTGELFF. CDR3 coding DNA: TGTGCCAGCAGCTTAACATCAGGAGGTAGCACCGGGGAGCTGTTTTTT.

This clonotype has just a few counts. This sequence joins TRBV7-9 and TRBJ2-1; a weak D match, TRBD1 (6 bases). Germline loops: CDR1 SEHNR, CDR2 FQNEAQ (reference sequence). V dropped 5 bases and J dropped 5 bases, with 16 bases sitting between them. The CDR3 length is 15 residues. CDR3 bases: TGTGCCAGCAGCCAAACAGGGACGGTTGACAATGAGCAGTTCTTC. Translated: CASSQTGTVDNEQFF.

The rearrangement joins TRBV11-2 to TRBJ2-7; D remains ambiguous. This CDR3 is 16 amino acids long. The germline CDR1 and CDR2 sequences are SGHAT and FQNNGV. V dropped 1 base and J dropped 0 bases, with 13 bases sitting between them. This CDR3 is CASSLVPDFSSYEQYF. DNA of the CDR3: TGTGCCAGCAGCTTAGTCCCGGATTTTTCCTCCTACGAGCAGTACTTC.

The chain's CDR3 is CASSLGRGSGYEQYF. The DNA of the CDR3 is TGCGCCAGCAGCTTGGGACGGGGTAGCGGCTACGAGCAGTACTTC. The rearrangement links TRBV5-1 to TRBJ2-7, with a weak D call TRBD2 (6 bases). CDR3 length: 15 amino acids. CDR1 and CDR2 (germline): SGHRS, YFSETQ. The V and J ends lost 0 bases and 3 bases respectively, with 13 bases between them.

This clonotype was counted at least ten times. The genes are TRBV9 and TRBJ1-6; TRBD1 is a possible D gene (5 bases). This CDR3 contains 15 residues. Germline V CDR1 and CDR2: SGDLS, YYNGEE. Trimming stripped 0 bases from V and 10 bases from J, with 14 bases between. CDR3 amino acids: CASSVAVRGDSPLHF. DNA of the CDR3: TGTGCCAGCAGCGTAGCGGTGAGGGGAGACTCACCCCTCCACTTT.

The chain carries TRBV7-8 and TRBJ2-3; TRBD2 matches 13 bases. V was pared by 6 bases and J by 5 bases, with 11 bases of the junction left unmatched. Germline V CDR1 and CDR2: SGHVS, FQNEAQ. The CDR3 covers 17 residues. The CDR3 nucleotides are TGTGCCAGCAGGCGTTTAACGGGACTAGCGGGAATAGATACGCAGTATTTT. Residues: CASRRLTGLAGIDTQYF.

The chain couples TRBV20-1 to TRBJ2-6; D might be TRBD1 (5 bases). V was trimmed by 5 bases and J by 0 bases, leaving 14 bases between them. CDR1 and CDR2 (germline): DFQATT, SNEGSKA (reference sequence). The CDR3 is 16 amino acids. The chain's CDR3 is CSAPDRTNSGANVLTF. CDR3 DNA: TGCAGTGCTCCAGACAGAACTAACTCTGGGGCCAACGTCCTGACTTTC.

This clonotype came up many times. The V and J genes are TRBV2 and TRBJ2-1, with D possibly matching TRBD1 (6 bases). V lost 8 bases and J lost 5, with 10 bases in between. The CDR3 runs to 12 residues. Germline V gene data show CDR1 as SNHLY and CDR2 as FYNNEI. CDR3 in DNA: TGTGCCAGCTCGGGACACCACAATGAGCAGTTCTTC. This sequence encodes CASSGHHNEQFF. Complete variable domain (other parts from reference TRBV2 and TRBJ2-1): EPEVTQTPSHQVTQMGQEVILRCVPISNHLYFYWYRQILGQKVEFLVSFYNNEISEKSEIFDDQFSVERPDGSNFTLKIRSTKLEDSAMYFCASSGHHNEQFFGPGTRLTVL.

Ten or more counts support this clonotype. The CDR3 loop reads CASSLGGRLSEQYF. Written as DNA, the CDR3 is TGTGCCAGCAGCTTGGGTGGGAGACTTTCCGAGCAGTACTTC. The chain joins TRBV5-4 to TRBJ2-7; the D gene is possibly TRBD2 (5 bases). Per the germline V gene, CDR1 is SGHNT and CDR2 is YYREEE (reference sequence). CDR3 length: 14 residues. Trimming shortened V by 0 bases and J by 6 bases, and 13 bases separated the two germline ends.

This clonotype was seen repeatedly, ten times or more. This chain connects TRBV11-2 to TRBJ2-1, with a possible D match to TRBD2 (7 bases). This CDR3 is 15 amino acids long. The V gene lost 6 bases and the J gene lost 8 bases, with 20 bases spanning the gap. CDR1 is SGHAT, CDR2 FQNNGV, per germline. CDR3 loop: CASRLGARESDEQFF. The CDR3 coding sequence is TGTGCCAGCAGACTGGGGGCGCGGGAGAGTGATGAGCAGTTCTTC.

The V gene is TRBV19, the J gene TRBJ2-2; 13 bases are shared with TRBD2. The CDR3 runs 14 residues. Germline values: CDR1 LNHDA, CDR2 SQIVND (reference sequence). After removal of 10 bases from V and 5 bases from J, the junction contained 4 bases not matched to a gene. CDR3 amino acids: CATGLAGATGELFF. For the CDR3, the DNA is TGTGCCACCGGACTAGCGGGAGCGACCGGGGAGCTGTTTTTT.

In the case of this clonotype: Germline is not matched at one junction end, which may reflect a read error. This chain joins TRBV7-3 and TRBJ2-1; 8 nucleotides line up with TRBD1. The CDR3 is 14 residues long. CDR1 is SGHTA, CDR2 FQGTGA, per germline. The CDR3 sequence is CAGSSSQGGNEQFF. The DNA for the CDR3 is TGTGCCGGCAGCTCCTCACAGGGGGGAAATGAGCAGTTCTTC.

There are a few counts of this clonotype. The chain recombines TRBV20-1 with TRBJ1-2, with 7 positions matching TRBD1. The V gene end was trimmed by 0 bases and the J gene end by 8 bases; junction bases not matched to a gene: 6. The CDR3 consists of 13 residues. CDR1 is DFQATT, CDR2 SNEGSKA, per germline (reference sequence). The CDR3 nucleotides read TGCAGTGCTAGAGATAGGGGGCAGGCCGGCTACACCTTC. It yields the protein CSARDRGQAGYTF.

Here the CDR3 DNA reads TGTGCCAGCAGCTCAGAGGTACGAGACGCCTCGAACACCGGGGAGCTGTTTTTT. Encoded protein: CASSSEVRDASNTGELFF. The gene calls are TRBV7-2 and TRBJ2-2, with no clear D. Trimming cost V 4 bases and J 0 bases, with 18 bases left between them. Germline loops: CDR1 SGHTA, CDR2 FQGNSA. CDR3 length equals 18 residues.

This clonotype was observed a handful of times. CDR3 region: CASSPRDIGPYEQYF. For the CDR3, the DNA is TGTGCCAGCAGCCCTAGGGACATCGGCCCATACGAGCAGTACTTC. The chain joins TRBV7-9 to TRBJ2-7; D perhaps matches TRBD1 (6 bases). The CDR3 totals 15 residues. Trimming took 5 bases from V and 4 from J, leaving 18 bases between them. CDR1 is SEHNR and CDR2 is FQNEAQ in the germline V gene (reference sequence).

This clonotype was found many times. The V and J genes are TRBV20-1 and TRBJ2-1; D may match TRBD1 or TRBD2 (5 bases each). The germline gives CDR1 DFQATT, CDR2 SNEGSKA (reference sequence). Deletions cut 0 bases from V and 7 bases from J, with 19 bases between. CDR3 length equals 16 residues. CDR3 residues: CSARDWGLDPMNEQFF. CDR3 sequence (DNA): TGCAGTGCTAGAGATTGGGGGTTAGACCCGATGAATGAGCAGTTCTTC.

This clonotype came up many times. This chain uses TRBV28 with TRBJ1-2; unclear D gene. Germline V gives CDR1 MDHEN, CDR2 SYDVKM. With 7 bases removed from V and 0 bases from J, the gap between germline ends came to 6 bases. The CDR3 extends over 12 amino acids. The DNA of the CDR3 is TGTGCCAGCACCGGACCTAACTATGGCTACACCTTC. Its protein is CASTGPNYGYTF.

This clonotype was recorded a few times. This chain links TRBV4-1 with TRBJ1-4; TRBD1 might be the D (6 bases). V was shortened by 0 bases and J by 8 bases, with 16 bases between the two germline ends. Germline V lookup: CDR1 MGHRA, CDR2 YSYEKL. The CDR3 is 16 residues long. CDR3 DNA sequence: TGCGCCAGCAGCCAAGATTTACGGGGGGCCCTCGAAAAACTGTTTTTT. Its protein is CASSQDLRGALEKLFF.

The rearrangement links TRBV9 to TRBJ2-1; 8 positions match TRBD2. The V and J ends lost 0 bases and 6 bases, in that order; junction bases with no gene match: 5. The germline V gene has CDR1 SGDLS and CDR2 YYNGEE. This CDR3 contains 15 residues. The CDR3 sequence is CASSVGGLGSNEQFF. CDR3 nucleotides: TGTGCCAGCAGCGTAGGGGGACTAGGCAGCAATGAGCAGTTCTTC.

CDR3 DNA sequence: TGTGCCAGCAAACCGTCGGATCAGCCCCAGCATTTT. Translating gives CASKPSDQPQHF. The V and J genes are TRBV2 and TRBJ1-5; D remains unclear. The CDR3 is 12 residues long. The germline V gene has CDR1 SNHLY and CDR2 FYNNEI. Trimming shortened V by 7 bases and J by 5 bases, and 9 bases separated the two germline ends.

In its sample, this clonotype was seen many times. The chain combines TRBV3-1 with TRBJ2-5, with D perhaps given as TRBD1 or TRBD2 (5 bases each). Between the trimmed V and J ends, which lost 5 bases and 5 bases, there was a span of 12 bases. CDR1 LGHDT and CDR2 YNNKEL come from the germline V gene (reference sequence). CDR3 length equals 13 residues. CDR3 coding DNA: TGTGCCAGCAGCAGCTCTGGGGACGAGACCCAGTACTTC. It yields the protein CASSSSGDETQYF.

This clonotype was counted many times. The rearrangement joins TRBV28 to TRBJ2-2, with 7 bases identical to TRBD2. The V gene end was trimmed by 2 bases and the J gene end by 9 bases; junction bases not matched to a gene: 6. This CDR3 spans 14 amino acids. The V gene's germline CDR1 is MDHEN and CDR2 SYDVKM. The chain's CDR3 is CASSLTGGNRELFF. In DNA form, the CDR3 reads TGTGCCAGCAGTTTAACGGGAGGTAATAGGGAGCTGTTTTTT.

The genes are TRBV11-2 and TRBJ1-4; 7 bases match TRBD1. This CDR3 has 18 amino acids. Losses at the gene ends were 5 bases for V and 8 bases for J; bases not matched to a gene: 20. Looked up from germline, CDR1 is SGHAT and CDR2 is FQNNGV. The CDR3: CASSLRFYTDRESEKLFF. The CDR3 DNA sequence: TGTGCCAGCAGCCTAAGATTTTATACCGACAGGGAGAGCGAAAAACTGTTTTTT.

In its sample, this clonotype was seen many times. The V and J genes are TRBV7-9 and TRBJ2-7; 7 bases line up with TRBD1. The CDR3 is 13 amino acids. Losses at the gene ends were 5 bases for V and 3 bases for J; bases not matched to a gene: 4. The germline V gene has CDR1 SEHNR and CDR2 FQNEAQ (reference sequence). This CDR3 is CASSQGQLYEQYF. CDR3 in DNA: TGTGCCAGCAGCCAGGGACAGCTCTACGAGCAGTACTTC.

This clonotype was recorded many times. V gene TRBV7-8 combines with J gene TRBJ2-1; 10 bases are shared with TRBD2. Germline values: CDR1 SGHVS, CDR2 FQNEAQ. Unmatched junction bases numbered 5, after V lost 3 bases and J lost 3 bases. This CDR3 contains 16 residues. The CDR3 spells CASSFGTSENYNEQFF. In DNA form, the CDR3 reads TGTGCCAGCAGCTTTGGGACTAGCGAGAACTACAATGAGCAGTTCTTC.

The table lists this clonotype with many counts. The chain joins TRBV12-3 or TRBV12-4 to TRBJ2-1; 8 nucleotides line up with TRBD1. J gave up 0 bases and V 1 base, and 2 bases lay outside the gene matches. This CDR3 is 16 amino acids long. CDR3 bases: TGTGCCAGCAGTTTAGGGACAGGGAGCTCCTACAATGAGCAGTTCTTC. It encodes CASSLGTGSSYNEQFF.

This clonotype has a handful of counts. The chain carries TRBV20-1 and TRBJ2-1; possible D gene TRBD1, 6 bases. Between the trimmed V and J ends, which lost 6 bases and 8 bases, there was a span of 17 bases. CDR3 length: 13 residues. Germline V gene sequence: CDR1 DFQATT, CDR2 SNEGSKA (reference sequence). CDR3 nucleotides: TGCAGTGCCAGGGGTTTGGTTGTGGATGAGCAGTTCTTC. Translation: CSARGLVVDEQFF.